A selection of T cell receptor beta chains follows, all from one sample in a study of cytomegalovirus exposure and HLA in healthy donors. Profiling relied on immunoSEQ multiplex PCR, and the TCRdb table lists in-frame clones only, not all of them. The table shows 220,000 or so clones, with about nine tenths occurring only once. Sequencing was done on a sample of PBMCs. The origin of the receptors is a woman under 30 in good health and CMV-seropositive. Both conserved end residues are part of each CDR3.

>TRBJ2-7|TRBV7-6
CASSSGGGAKEQYF
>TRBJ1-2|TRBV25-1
CASSFGTGYTF
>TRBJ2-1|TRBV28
CASSFLAAYNEQFF
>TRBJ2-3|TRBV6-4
CASSARLAGVKDTQYF
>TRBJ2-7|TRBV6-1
CASSEWWTETYEQYF
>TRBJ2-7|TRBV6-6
CASRVAGYEQYF
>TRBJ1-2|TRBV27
CASSPQGLGGYTF
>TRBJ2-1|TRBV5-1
CASSSISGGADNEQFF
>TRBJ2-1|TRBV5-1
CASSPRGADPYNEQFF
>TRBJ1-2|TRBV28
CASHSEFGYTF
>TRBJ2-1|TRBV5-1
CASSLAGEHEQFF
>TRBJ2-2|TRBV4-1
CASARGGELFF
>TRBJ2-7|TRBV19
CASSPSQGVYEQYF
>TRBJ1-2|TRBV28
CASSLPFGTPSYTF
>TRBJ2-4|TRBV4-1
CASSQDRSNRVENIQYF
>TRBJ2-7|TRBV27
CASSFFAGRGLEQYF
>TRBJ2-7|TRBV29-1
CSVEVRTGAYEQYF
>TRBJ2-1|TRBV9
CASSVTSGSHNEQFF
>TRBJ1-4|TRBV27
CASSLKGTRNEKLFF
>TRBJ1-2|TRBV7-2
CASSLADRNYGYTF
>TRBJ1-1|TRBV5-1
CASSLFRGEVGTEAFF
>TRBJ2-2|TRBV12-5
CASGLTGTGVGELFF
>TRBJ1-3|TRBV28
CASSNRGRETSGNTIYF
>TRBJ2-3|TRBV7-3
CASSKGIGLAGFRTDTQYF
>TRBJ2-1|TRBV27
CASSLRGRVYYNEQFF
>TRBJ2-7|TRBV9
CASSVRTSGAYEQYF
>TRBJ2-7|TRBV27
CASSYRGQGDNEQYF
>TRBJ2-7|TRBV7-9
CASSLITLEEQYF
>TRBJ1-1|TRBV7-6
CASRRVNTEAFF